The table lists the clone carrying this TCR beta chain with a count of one. Using immunoSEQ multiplex PCR, the repertoire was profiled, and TCRdb retains in-frame clones only, with some absent. The repertoire holds about 480,000 clones, with roughly 89% as singletons. Sample treatment: 15 to 20 received Ad26.COV2.S at low or high dose, single or two shots; several received placebo; per-sample allocation not given. Day 63 after the first vaccine or placebo injection was the time point for sampling. The sample comes from a study of Ad26.COV2.S vaccination and SARS-CoV-2 variants. Overall study context: Trial arm assignment for the donor was COV1001 Ad26.COV2.S.

Trimming cost V 2 bases and J 1 base, with 8 bases left between them. CDR1 and CDR2 (germline): SGHVS, FQNEAQ. This CDR3 region has 14 residues. The sequence was collected from a person between 18 and 65 years old who received the Ad26.COV2.S COVID-19 vaccine or a placebo. J is TRBJ1-2 and V is TRBV7-8, with no clear D. The starting material was peripheral blood, obtained in a trial of Ad26.COV2.S vaccine versus placebo. CDR3 residues: CASSLSPVNYGYTF. As DNA, the CDR3 is TGTGCCAGCAGCTTAAGCCCCGTTAACTATGGCTACACCTTC.